The clone carrying this T cell receptor (beta chain) was detected a few times. Its target is not known. Genomic DNA came from frozen unsorted single-cell suspensions. Data came from immunoSEQ multiplex PCR; TCRdb stores just in-frame clones and leaves some out. The repertoire has 12,000 to 15,000 clones, roughly 73% of them found once; the top ten carry 13% to 15%. This record comes from a study of immune cell composition in non-small cell lung cancer. The CDR3 consists of 13 residues. The V gene's germline CDR1 is SGDLS and CDR2 YYNGEE. The germline V and J ends were trimmed by 4 bases and 8 bases, with 12 bases remaining between them. Study-wide results and limits: Squamous lung tumours showed higher top 10 clone scores and clonality than adenocarcinomas. Squamous carcinomas (75%) more often had tumour-associated clones >0.5% than adenocarcinomas (roughly 35%).

The receptor comes from a human donor with non-small cell lung cancer. The sequencing sample was made of lung tumor tissue. The chain employs TRBV9 and TRBJ1-4, with unresolved D. Here the CDR3 DNA reads TGTGCCAGCAGCCCGTCACCGGGGGAAAAACTGTTTTTT. This sequence encodes CASSPSPGEKLFF.